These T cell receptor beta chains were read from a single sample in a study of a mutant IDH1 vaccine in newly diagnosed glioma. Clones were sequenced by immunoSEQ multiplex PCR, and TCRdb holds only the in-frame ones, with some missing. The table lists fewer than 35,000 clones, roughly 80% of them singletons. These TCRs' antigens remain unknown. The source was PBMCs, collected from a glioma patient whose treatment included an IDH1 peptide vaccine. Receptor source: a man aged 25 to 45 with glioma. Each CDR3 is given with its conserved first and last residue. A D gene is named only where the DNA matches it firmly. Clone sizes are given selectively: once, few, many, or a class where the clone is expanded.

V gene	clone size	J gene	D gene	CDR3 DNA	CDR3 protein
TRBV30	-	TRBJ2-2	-	TGTGCCTGGAGTGTATTGGGGATGGCCGGGGAGCTGTTTTTT	CAWSVLGMAGELFF
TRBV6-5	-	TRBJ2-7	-	TGTGCCAGCAGTTACGCCGCGGGGGCCGAGCAGTACTTC	CASSYAAGAEQYF
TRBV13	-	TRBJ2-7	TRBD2	TGTGCCAGCAGCTCCGCCGCGGGTAGCGGGATCTACGAGCAGTACTTC	CASSSAAGSGIYEQYF
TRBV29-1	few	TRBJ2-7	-	TGCAGCGTTACCACTTTGGGCGGGGCGAACTACGAGCAGTACTTC	CSVTTLGGANYEQYF
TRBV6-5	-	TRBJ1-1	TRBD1	TGTGCCAGCAGGACTAGACAGGGAAACACTGAAGCTTTCTTT	CASRTRQGNTEAFF
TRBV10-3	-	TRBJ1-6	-	TGTGCCATCAGTGAGTCCCGGCAAGCCCTCCACTTT	CAISESRQALHF
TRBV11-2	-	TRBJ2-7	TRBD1	TGTGCCAGCAGCTTAGAAAGGACAGGTCCTCACTTC	CASSLERTGPHF
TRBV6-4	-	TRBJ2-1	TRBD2	TGTGCCAGCAGTGAGCGAGCGGGAGGGTCCAATGAGCAGTTCTTC	CASSERAGGSNEQFF
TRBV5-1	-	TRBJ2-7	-	TGCGCCAGCAGCTTATCACAGGGAGTCTACGAGCAGTACTTC	CASSLSQGVYEQYF
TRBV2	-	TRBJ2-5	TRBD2	TGTGCCAGCTCCCTGGGGCTAGCGGCTTCAGAGACCCAGTACTTC	CASSLGLAASETQYF
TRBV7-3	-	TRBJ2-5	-	TGTGCCAGCAGCGCCGGAGGCGGGGCTCAAGAGACCCAGTACTTC	CASSAGGGAQETQYF
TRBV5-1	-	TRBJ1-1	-	TGCGCCAGCAGCTTAGGCTCCCGAGAAGCTTTCTTT	CASSLGSREAFF
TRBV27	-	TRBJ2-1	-	TGTGCCAGCAGTTTAGCAGGAAGCTCCTACAATGAGCAGTTCTTC	CASSLAGSSYNEQFF
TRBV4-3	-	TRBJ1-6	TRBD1	TGCGCCAGCAGCCGTGGCCAGGGGGCAAATATTTCACCCCTCCACTTT	CASSRGQGANISPLHF
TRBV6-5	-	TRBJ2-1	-	TGTGCCAGCAGTTACAGGAAGACAGCCTACAATGAGCAGTTCTTC	CASSYRKTAYNEQFF
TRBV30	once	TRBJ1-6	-	TGTGCCTGGAGTGGACCAGGAAGCTCCTATAATTCACCCCTCCACTTT	CAWSGPGSSYNSPLHF
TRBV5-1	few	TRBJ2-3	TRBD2	TGCGCCAGCAGCTTGGCCCCTAGCGGGACAGATACGCAGTATTTT	CASSLAPSGTDTQYF
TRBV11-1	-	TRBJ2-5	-	TGTGCCAGCAGCTACCGACCGGACCAAGAGACCCAGTACTTC	CASSYRPDQETQYF
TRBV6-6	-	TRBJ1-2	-	TGTGCCAGCAGTTACCCTGGGGGAGGGTTCTATGGCTACACCTTC	CASSYPGGGFYGYTF
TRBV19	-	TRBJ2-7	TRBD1	TGTGCCAGCCCGGACAGGGGGGTAGCCTACGAGCAGTACTTC	CASPDRGVAYEQYF
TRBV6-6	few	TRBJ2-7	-	TGTGCCAGCAGTAGCGAGGGATACGAGCAGTACTTC	CASSSEGYEQYF
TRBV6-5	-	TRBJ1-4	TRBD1	TGTGCCAGCAGTGGGACAGGAGGAGAAAAACTGTTTTTT	CASSGTGGEKLFF
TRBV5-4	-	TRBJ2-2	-	TGTGCCAGCAGCCCAGATCGAGGTCCCGGGGAGCTGTTTTTT	CASSPDRGPGELFF
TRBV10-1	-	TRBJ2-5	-	TGCGCCAGCAGTGAGTCAAGTAACCAAGAGACCCAGTACTTC	CASSESSNQETQYF
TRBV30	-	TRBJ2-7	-	TGTGCCTGGAGTGAGAGGCACGAGCAGTACTTC	CAWSERHEQYF
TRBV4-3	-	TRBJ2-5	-	TGCGCCAGCAGCCAAGAATGGTTCGGGGCTGGAGAGACCCAGTACTTC	CASSQEWFGAGETQYF
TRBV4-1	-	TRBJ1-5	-	TGCGCCAGCAGCCAAGAAGCCCCGGGGCAGATTAATCAGCCCCAGCATTTT	CASSQEAPGQINQPQHF
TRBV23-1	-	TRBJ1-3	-	TGCGCCAGCAGACCCTACAGCACGGGAGCCCGTTCTGGAAACACCATATATTTT	CASRPYSTGARSGNTIYF
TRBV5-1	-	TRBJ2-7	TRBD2	TGCGCCAGCAGCGCGGGACTAGCTAGGGGCGAGCAGTACTTC	CASSAGLARGEQYF
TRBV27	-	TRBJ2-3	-	TGTGCCAGCAGTTTATTCAGAGGCGGGATCTACACAGATACGCAGTATTTT	CASSLFRGGIYTDTQYF
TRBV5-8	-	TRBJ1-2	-	TGTGCCAGCAGCCCGGTTGGGGGCTCCTTCTATGGCTACACCTTC	CASSPVGGSFYGYTF
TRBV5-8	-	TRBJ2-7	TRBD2	TGTGCCAGCAGCCTTGAACCGGGAATTTTAGCGGGAGACGAGCAGTACTTC	CASSLEPGILAGDEQYF
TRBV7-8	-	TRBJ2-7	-	TGTGCCAGCAGCGTTTACTACGAGCAGTACTTC	CASSVYYEQYF
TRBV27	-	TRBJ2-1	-	TGTGCCACTCACTCGGGGGCCGGAGACAATGAGCAGTTCTTC	CATHSGAGDNEQFF
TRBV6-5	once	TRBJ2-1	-	TGTGCCAGCAGTTCTAGCTCCTACAATGAGCAGTTCTTC	CASSSSSYNEQFF
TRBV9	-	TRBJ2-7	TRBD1	TGTGCCAGCAGCATTAGTGAGACAGGGAGTATAGCTCGATACGAGCAGTACTTC	CASSISETGSIARYEQYF
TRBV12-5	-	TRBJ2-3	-	TGTGCTAGTGGTTTGGGACAAACCACAGATACGCAGTATTTT	CASGLGQTTDTQYF
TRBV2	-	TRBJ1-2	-	TGTGCCAGCAGTGGGGGGGAGGCTAACTATGGCTACACCTTC	CASSGGEANYGYTF
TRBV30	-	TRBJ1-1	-	TGTGCCTGGATGCCGGGGAGATTCGAAGCTTTCTTT	CAWMPGRFEAFF
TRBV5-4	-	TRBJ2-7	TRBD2	TGTGCCAGCAGCCGCGGGGGTAGCGGGAACACAGCCTACGAGCAGTACTTC	CASSRGGSGNTAYEQYF
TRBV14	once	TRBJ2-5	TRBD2	TGTGCCAGCAGCCTCGGGACTAGCGGGAGATACCAAGAGACCCAGTACTTC	CASSLGTSGRYQETQYF
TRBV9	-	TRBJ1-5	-	TGTGCCAGCAGCGTAGACCCTCTCAATCAGCCCCAGCATTTT	CASSVDPLNQPQHF
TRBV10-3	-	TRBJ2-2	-	TGTGCCATCAGTGAGTCTGGCGCCGGGGAGCTGTTTTTT	CAISESGAGELFF